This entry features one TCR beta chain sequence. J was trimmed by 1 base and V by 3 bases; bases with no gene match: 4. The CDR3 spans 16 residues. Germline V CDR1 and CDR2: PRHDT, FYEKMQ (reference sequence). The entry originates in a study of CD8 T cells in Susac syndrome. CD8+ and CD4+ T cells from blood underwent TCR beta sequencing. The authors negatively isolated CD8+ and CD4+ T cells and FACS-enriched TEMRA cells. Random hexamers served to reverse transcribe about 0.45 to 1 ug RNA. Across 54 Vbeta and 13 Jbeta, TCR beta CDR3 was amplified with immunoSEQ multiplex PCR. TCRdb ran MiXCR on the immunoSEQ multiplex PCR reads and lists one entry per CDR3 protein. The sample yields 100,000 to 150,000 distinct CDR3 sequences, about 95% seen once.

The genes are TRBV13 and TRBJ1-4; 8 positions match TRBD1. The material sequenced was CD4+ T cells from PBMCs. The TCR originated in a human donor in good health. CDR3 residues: CASSFLQGVTNEKLFF. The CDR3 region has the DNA TGTGCCAGCAGCTTCCTACAGGGGGTAACTAATGAAAAACTGTTTTTT.